This passage covers 3 T cell receptor beta chains from one sample sequenced in a study of blood T cell repertoires in COVID-19. Sequencing used immunoSEQ multiplex PCR; TCRdb keeps in-frame clones, though not all of them. Of approximately 300,000 clones listed, 85% to 90% were seen once; the top ten hold about 10%. Sequences were obtained from PBMCs or T cells enriched from blood (not recorded which). The receptors shown here come from a woman in her late teens or twenties who had recovered from COVID-19.

The chain carries TRBV6-5 and TRBJ2-7; 8 positions match TRBD2. Germline V gene sequence: CDR1 MNHEY, CDR2 SVGAGI. This CDR3 has 15 residues. Trimming took 6 bases from V and 3 from J; bases not matched to a gene: 10. The CDR3 is CASRAGTSQFYEQYF. For the CDR3, the DNA is TGTGCCAGCAGAGCCGGGACTAGTCAATTCTACGAGCAGTACTTC.

V is TRBV3-1 (or the pseudogene TRBV3-2) and J is TRBJ2-7, with D possibly being TRBD2 (5 bases). V was pared by 0 bases and J by 2 bases, with 17 bases between. The CDR3 extends over 17 amino acids. Germline V lookup: CDR1 LGHDT, CDR2 YNNKEL (reference sequence). The CDR3 nucleotides read TGTGCCAGCAGCCAAGATAGGAGTGTGGGAGCGGCCTACGAGCAGTACTTC. Its protein product is CASSQDRSVGAAYEQYF.

The genes are TRBV21-1 and TRBJ1-5; TRBD1, the table's D call, was not compared with the DNA. TRBV21-1 is a documented pseudogene. This CDR3 is 21 amino acids long. The CDR3 nucleotides are TGTGCCAGCAGCGTTTCCGGGACAGGGGGCTATCCATTCGATAGCAATCAGCCCCAGCATTTT. Protein sequence: CASSVSGTGGYPFDSNQPQHF.